This entry is about one T cell receptor beta chain. Its specificity is not known. These data are taken from a study of blood T cells in healthy people across ages. General study findings and limits: While age rose, TCR beta diversity per million T cells dropped in a roughly linear way.

The V end lost 5 bases, the J end lost 2 bases, and 11 bases lay between the germline ends. The CDR3 extends over 14 amino acids. Germline CDR1 is SGHTA and CDR2 is FQGNSA. Combining a sample-barcoded 5' primer with a J-beta primer mix, a second PCR ran for roughly 7 to 11 cycles. Template switching added a 12-random-nucleotide identifier to every cDNA molecule. TCRdb re-called the 5' RACE reads with MiXCR, one entry per CDR3 protein. The sample has 380,000 or so distinct CDR3 sequences; about 52% are singletons. This rearrangement joins TRBV7-2 to TRBJ2-3; D not resolved. The specimen sequenced was blood. This receptor was identified in a man in his sixties in good health. CDR3 DNA: TGTGCCAGCAGCGTAAGGGCGACCACAGATACGCAGTATTTT. As protein: CASSVRATTDTQYF. Supplemented by reference TRBV7-2 and TRBJ2-3, the full variable domain reads GAGVSQSPSNKVTEKGKDVELRCDPISGHTALYWYRQSLGQGLEFLIYFQGNSAPDKSGLPSDRFSAERTGGSVSTLTIQRTQQEDSAVYLCASSVRATTDTQYFGPGTRLTVL.